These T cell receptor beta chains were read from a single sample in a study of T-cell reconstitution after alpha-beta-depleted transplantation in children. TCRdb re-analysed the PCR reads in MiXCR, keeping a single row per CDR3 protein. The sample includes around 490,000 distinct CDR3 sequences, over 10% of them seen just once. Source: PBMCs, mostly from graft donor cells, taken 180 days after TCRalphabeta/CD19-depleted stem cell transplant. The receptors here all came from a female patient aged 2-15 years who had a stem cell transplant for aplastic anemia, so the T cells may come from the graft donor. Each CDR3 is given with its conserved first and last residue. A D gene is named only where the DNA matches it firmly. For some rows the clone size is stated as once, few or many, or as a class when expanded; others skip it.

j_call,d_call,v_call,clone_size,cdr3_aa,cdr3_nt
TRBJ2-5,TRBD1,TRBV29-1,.,CSVEDLKDRGPQETQYF,TGCAGCGTTGAAGATCTTAAGGACAGGGGGCCGCAAGAGACCCAGTACTTC
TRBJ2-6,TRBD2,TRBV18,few,CASSPMGLAEASGANVLTF,TGTGCCAGCTCACCAATGGGGCTAGCGGAGGCCTCTGGGGCCAACGTCCTGACTTTC
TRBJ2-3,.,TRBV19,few,CANLGGGTDTQYF,TGTGCAAACCTAGGGGGAGGAACAGATACGCAGTATTTT
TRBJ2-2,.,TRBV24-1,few,CATDFRDGELFF,TGTGCCACCGACTTCCGGGACGGGGAGCTGTTTTTT
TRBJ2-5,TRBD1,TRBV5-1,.,CASSTRTGKETQYF,TGCGCCAGCAGCACTCGGACAGGAAAAGAGACCCAGTACTTC
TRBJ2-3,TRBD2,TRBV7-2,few,CASRTSGGADTQYF,TGTGCCAGCAGGACTAGCGGGGGGGCAGATACGCAGTATTTT
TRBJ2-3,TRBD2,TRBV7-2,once,CASSSSGRAENTQYF,TGTGCCAGCAGCTCTAGCGGGAGGGCCGAAAATACGCAGTATTTT
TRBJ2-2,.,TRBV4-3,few,CASSQGFLRGLTGELFF,TGCGCCAGCAGCCAAGGCTTCCTCCGGGGCCTCACCGGGGAGCTGTTTTTT
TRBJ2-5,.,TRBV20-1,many,CSARGFGPLGQETQYF,TGCAGTGCTAGGGGTTTCGGACCCCTAGGGCAAGAGACCCAGTACTTC
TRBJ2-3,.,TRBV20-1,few,CSAAQGPDTQYF,TGCAGTGCTGCACAGGGCCCAGATACGCAGTATTTT
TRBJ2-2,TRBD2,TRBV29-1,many,CSVDARSGGPGELFF,TGCAGCGTTGACGCTCGTAGCGGGGGTCCCGGGGAGCTGTTTTTT
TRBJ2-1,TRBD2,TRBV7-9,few,CASCRGVAYNEQFF,TGTGCCAGCTGTCGGGGGGTCGCCTACAATGAGCAGTTCTTC
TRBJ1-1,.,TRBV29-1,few,CSVGNRAGEAFF,TGCAGCGTTGGGAACAGGGCGGGTGAAGCTTTCTTT
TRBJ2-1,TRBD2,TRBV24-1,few,CATRGLADNEQFF,TGTGCCACCCGGGGACTAGCAGACAATGAGCAGTTCTTC
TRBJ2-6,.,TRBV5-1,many,CASSLDPGGGANVLTF,TGCGCCAGCAGCTTGGATCCGGGTGGTGGGGCCAACGTCCTGACTTTC
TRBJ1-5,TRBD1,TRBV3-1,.,CASSHTRDRGGQPQHF,TGTGCCAGCAGCCACACACGGGACAGGGGTGGTCAGCCCCAGCATTTT
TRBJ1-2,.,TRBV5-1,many,CASSGDRSGYTF,TGCGCCAGCAGCGGCGACAGGAGTGGCTACACCTTC